This entry concerns a single T cell receptor (beta chain). What it binds is not known. The data were taken from a study of CD8+ T cells in alopecia areata. The overall study: Once tofacitinib had been taken for 6 to 18 months, 6 months off drug followed.

Extracted RNA was reverse transcribed, and the resulting cDNA served as sequencing template. Profiled with immunoSEQ multiplex PCR; TCRdb holds only in-frame clones, not every one. The sample carries some 130,000 clones, almost 50% recorded once. Study results and limitations: Normal skin's resident alphabeta T cells are sequenced alongside lesional scalp T cells.

The CDR3 runs 15 residues. CDR1 and CDR2 from the germline V gene are LGHNA and YSLEER. Trimming took 4 bases from V and 8 from J, leaving 18 bases between them. The sample was CD8+ T cells sorted from blood, taken at week 0. The sequence was collected from a human donor with alopecia areata. The chain combines TRBV4-3 with TRBJ2-1; a weak D match, TRBD2 (7 bases). CDR3 sequence reads: CASSPGTGAGDEQFF. The CDR3 DNA reads TGCGCCAGCAGCCCTGGTACGGGGGCGGGAGATGAGCAGTTCTTC.